Shown below are 2 T cell receptor beta chains from a single sample sequenced in a study of metastatic and nonmetastatic thyroid tumors (dated by TCRdb to 2018 to 2021). Libraries were prepared through PCR. TCRdb lists the instrument as Illumina HiSeq 4000. In TCRdb, the public reads were trimmed at Q25 with fastp and aligned with MiXCR, with productive beta chains retained. This sample gives approximately 26,000 clones in total; 10% to 15% of them show up just once. Nearly 5% of the sample is in the top ten clones. None of the patients had been given any treatment before thyroid surgery. Sequenced sample: blood. These TCRs come from a female donor with papillary thyroid cancer or a benign thyroid nodule (not recorded which). Some clones in this sample may be carry-over from other donors' samples.

This clone showed up many times. Here the CDR3 DNA reads TGTGCCAGCAGTGGGGGACACCTAGCCAAAAACATTCAGTACTTC. The encoded protein is CASSGGHLAKNIQYF. The gene calls are TRBV25-1 and TRBJ2-4; D is possibly TRBD1 (6 bases). In germline, CDR1 is MGHDK, CDR2 SYGVNS. The V and J ends lost 4 bases and 0 bases respectively, with 10 bases between them. The CDR3 contains 15 residues.

This clone has more than one count but fewer than ten. V is TRBV6-1 and J is TRBJ2-3; the D is unclear. This CDR3 has 11 amino acids. Trimming shortened V by 8 bases and J by 5 bases, and 8 bases separated the two germline ends. Germline assignment: CDR1 MNHNS and CDR2 SASEGT. The CDR3 DNA sequence: TGTGCCAGCTTAACGAGAGATACGCAGTATTTT. It is translated as CASLTRDTQYF.